The 17 T cell receptor beta chains reported below all come from one sample, sequenced in a study of CD8 T cells in Susac syndrome. The RNA input was about 0.5 to 1 ug, and it was reverse transcribed with random hexamers. TCRdb reanalysed the immunoSEQ multiplex PCR reads using MiXCR and keeps one entry per CDR3 protein. The sample contains about 150,000 distinct CDR3 sequences, roughly 92% of which appear only once. Sequencing was done on a sample of CD4+ T cells from PBMCs. All receptors derive from a human donor with multiple sclerosis.

This chain uses TRBV3-1 with TRBJ1-1, with D possibly being TRBD1 (5 bases). CDR3 length: 14 amino acids. The germline V gene encodes CDR1 LGHDT and CDR2 YNNKEL (reference sequence). With 4 bases removed from V and 6 bases from J, the gap between germline ends came to 15 bases. CDR3 bases: TGTGCCAGCAGCCCCAATTCACCGGGGGCTGAAGCTTTCTTT. This encodes CASSPNSPGAEAFF.

V and J are TRBV30 and TRBJ2-7, with D perhaps matching TRBD1 (6 bases). Germline values: CDR1 GTSNPN, CDR2 SVGIG (reference sequence). V was trimmed by 2 bases and J by 1 base, leaving 9 bases between them. The CDR3 runs to 13 residues. CDR3 sequence: CAWSPGHSYEQYF. The CDR3 DNA is TGTGCCTGGAGTCCGGGACATTCCTACGAGCAGTACTTC.

The rearrangement uses TRBV12-5 and TRBJ1-1; D call uncertain. Germline-derived CDR1 and CDR2 are LGHNT and FRNRAP. The CDR3 loop spans 13 amino acids. Trimming shortened V by 7 bases and J by 5 bases, and 14 bases separated the two germline ends. The CDR3 nucleotides are TGTGCTAGTGCGACACTCTCGGGGACTGAAGCTTTCTTT. Translation: CASATLSGTEAFF. The variable domain in full, completed from reference TRBV12-5 and TRBJ1-1, reads DARVTQTPRHKVTEMGQEVTMRCQPILGHNTVFWYRQTMMQGLELLAYFRNRAPLDDSGMPKDRFSAEMPDATLATLKIQPSEPRDSAVYFCASATLSGTEAFFGQGTRLTVV.

The chain recombines TRBV10-3 with TRBJ2-1; D gene unclear. The length of the CDR3 is 16 residues. V gave up 0 bases and J gave up 8 bases, with 17 bases separating them. Germline V gene lookup returns CDR1 ENHRY and CDR2 SYGVKD. CDR3 in amino acids: CAISESGPSGPHEQFF. Here the CDR3 DNA reads TGTGCCATCAGTGAGTCAGGGCCCTCTGGCCCCCATGAGCAGTTCTTC.

This chain links TRBV7-2 with TRBJ1-5; D not resolved. The germline CDR1 and CDR2 sequences are SGHTA and FQGNSA. V gave up 0 bases and J gave up 4 bases, with 7 bases separating them. CDR3 length: 14 residues. The CDR3 reads CASSLAVRNQPQHF. CDR3 bases: TGTGCCAGCAGCTTAGCCGTGAGGAATCAGCCCCAGCATTTT.

V gene TRBV7-3 combines with J gene TRBJ2-2; maybe TRBD2 (6 bases). Germline-derived CDR1 and CDR2 are SGHTA and FQGTGA. This CDR3 region has 15 residues. V lost 3 bases to trimming and J lost 7 bases, with 15 bases between them. The CDR3 DNA is TGTGCCAGCAGCTTTCAAGCGGGCAAAAACGGGGAGCTGTTTTTT. This translates into CASSFQAGKNGELFF.

This clonotype was picked up a small number of times. This CDR3 is CASSLGANTEAFF. DNA for the CDR3: TGTGCCAGCAGCTTGGGGGCAAACACTGAAGCTTTCTTT. V usage is TRBV5-6 and J usage is TRBJ1-1; D remains unclear. V lost 0 bases to trimming and J lost 2 bases, with 5 bases between them. Germline-derived CDR1 and CDR2 are SGHDT and YYEEEE. This CDR3 has 13 residues.

Only one count was recorded for this clonotype. The chain couples TRBV2 to TRBJ2-3; 13 bases align to TRBD2. Germline CDR1 is SNHLY and CDR2 is FYNNEI. The CDR3 has 16 residues. V shed 7 bases, J shed 2 bases, and the junction held 6 bases outside the gene matches. CDR3 sequence (DNA): TGTGCCAGCACCAGGACTAGCGGGGGTTCCACAGATACGCAGTATTTT. Translating gives CASTRTSGGSTDTQYF.

V and J are TRBV19 and TRBJ1-4; D is uncertain. The CDR3 has 16 residues. CDR1 and CDR2 (germline): LNHDA, SQIVND (reference sequence). Trimming pared 3 bases from V and 4 bases from J, leaving 15 bases between. DNA for the CDR3: TGTGCCAGTAGTATTCAACCTACGCGCGGTAATGAAAAACTGTTTTTT. Its protein is CASSIQPTRGNEKLFF.

The chain joins TRBV7-2 to TRBJ2-7; D is unresolved. The germline CDR1 and CDR2 sequences are SGHTA and FQGNSA. The CDR3 consists of 11 residues. V shed 5 bases and J shed 7 bases, with 9 bases lying between them. CDR3 protein: CASSLSWEQYF. CDR3 sequence (DNA): TGTGCCAGCAGCCTCTCCTGGGAGCAGTACTTC. Combining the CDR3 with reference TRBV7-2 and TRBJ2-7 gives the whole variable domain GAGVSQSPSNKVTEKGKDVELRCDPISGHTALYWYRQSLGQGLEFLIYFQGNSAPDKSGLPSDRFSAERTGGSVSTLTIQRTQQEDSAVYLCASSLSWEQYFGPGTRLTVT.

The rearrangement joins TRBV7-8 to TRBJ1-2; D not resolved. CDR1 SGHVS and CDR2 FQNEAQ come from the germline V gene. This CDR3 contains 14 residues. V dropped 6 bases and J dropped 2 bases, with 13 bases sitting between them. The CDR3 loop is CASSLAALNYGYTF. The CDR3 nucleotides read TGTGCCAGCAGTCTAGCGGCGCTCAACTATGGCTACACCTTC.

The CDR3 DNA reads TGTGCCAGCAGCGTAGCGAGGGGTCGGGGAGAGACCCAGTACTTC. It translates to CASSVARGRGETQYF. V and J are TRBV9 and TRBJ2-5; D may correspond to TRBD1 or TRBD2 (5 bases each). V shed 0 bases and J shed 4 bases, with 13 bases lying between them. Per the germline V gene, CDR1 is SGDLS and CDR2 is YYNGEE. The CDR3 is 15 residues long.

This chain links TRBV4-3 with TRBJ2-7, with 7 nucleotides matching TRBD2. The trim removed 3 bases at V and 9 bases at J, leaving 17 bases unmatched. The CDR3 spans 16 residues. Germline V CDR1 and CDR2: LGHNA, YSLEER. The CDR3 protein is CASSQDPGGPGHAQYF. The CDR3 nucleotides read TGCGCCAGCAGCCAGGACCCGGGAGGCCCTGGACATGCGCAGTACTTC.

This clonotype is a singleton in its sample. The V gene is TRBV20-1, the J gene TRBJ2-7, with D tentatively TRBD2 (7 bases). CDR1 is DFQATT and CDR2 is SNEGSKA in the germline V gene (reference sequence). Trimming removed 0 bases from V and 2 bases from J, with 14 bases in between. CDR3 length: 15 residues. CDR3 DNA sequence: TGCAGTGCTAGAGATCCGGGCGGGGGCACCTACGAGCAGTACTTC. Protein sequence: CSARDPGGGTYEQYF.

This clonotype was counted once. J is TRBJ2-7 and V is TRBV12-3 or TRBV12-4; TRBD1 agrees at 8 bases. The CDR3 runs 15 residues. Germline trimming cut 6 bases from V and 5 bases from J; bases unmatched to any gene: 12. The CDR3 region is CASSPRRTGLNEQYF. CDR3 in DNA: TGTGCCAGCAGCCCCAGACGGACAGGGCTGAACGAGCAGTACTTC.

This clonotype has only one observation. The J gene is TRBJ2-6, the V gene TRBV10-3, with TRBD1 identical over 7 bases. CDR1 is ENHRY and CDR2 is SYGVKD in the germline V gene. The CDR3 loop spans 15 amino acids. V lost 10 bases to trimming and J lost 0 bases; unmatched junction nucleotides: 6. CDR3 bases: TGTGCCACCAGACAGGGCGACTCTGGGGCCAACGTCCTGACTTTC. It translates to CATRQGDSGANVLTF.

The chain carries TRBV5-8 and TRBJ1-5, with 7 positions matching TRBD1. The CDR3 sequence is 18 residues long. The germline gives CDR1 SGHTS, CDR2 YDEGEE. V trimming: 0 bases; J trimming: 0 bases; junction bases outside the gene matches: 9. CDR3: CASSLEGQSFYSNQPQHF. The CDR3 nucleotides are TGTGCCAGCAGCTTGGAGGGACAGAGCTTTTATAGCAATCAGCCCCAGCATTTT.